Below are 16 T cell receptor beta chains sequenced from a single sample in a study of cytomegalovirus exposure and HLA in healthy donors. PCR was performed using 60 Vbeta and 13 Jbeta primers. Sequencing used immunoSEQ multiplex PCR; TCRdb keeps in-frame clones, though not all of them. This table has over 75,000 clones, roughly nine tenths appearing once. Sequencing was performed on PBMCs. The source of these receptors is a man in his thirties or forties in good health and CMV-seropositive.

The chain is built from TRBV9 and TRBJ2-1; a weak D match, TRBD2 (6 bases). Germline V lookup: CDR1 SGDLS, CDR2 YYNGEE. The V and J ends lost 0 bases and 2 bases respectively, with 15 bases between them. CDR3 length: 17 amino acids. The CDR3 spells CASSVAAEGTAYNEQFF. The CDR3 DNA follows: TGTGCCAGCAGCGTAGCTGCGGAGGGGACTGCCTACAATGAGCAGTTCTTC.

The V and J genes are TRBV5-6 and TRBJ2-1; a possible D gene is TRBD1 (5 bases). CDR1 and CDR2 from the germline V gene are SGHDT and YYEEEE. The CDR3 extends over 14 amino acids. V dropped 5 bases and J dropped 7 bases, with 16 bases sitting between them. The CDR3 is CASRPVTERNEQFF. CDR3 DNA sequence: TGTGCCAGCAGACCCGTGACAGAGAGAAATGAGCAGTTCTTC.

The chain couples TRBV4-1 to TRBJ1-4; D perhaps matches TRBD1 (6 bases). The CDR3 is made up of 18 amino acids. The V gene's germline CDR1 is MGHRA and CDR2 YSYEKL. V dropped 2 bases and J dropped 5 bases, with 21 bases sitting between them. DNA for the CDR3: TGCGCCAGCAGCCAATCTGGGGCGGCGGGGGCGCAAAATGAAAAACTGTTTTTT. As protein: CASSQSGAAGAQNEKLFF.

The gene calls are TRBV27 and TRBJ2-7, with 9 bases lining up with TRBD1. The CDR3 consists of 16 residues. V was clipped by 3 bases and J by 2 bases; unmatched bases: 8. Germline-derived CDR1 and CDR2 are MNHEY and SMNVEV (reference sequence). CDR3 DNA sequence: TGTGCCAGCAGTTTCGGATCTTGGACAGGGGCCTACGAGCAGTACTTC. Amino acid sequence: CASSFGSWTGAYEQYF.

The chain recombines TRBV6-5 with TRBJ2-5, with D unclear. V was trimmed by 4 bases and J by 1 base, leaving 7 bases between them. This CDR3 comprises 13 residues. Germline lookup yields CDR1 MNHEY and CDR2 SVGAGI. CDR3 nucleotides: TGTGCCAGCAGTTTCTACGGCCAAGAGACCCAGTACTTC. Its translation: CASSFYGQETQYF.

This rearrangement joins TRBV5-4 to TRBJ2-7; tentatively, D is TRBD1 (6 bases). The germline V gene encodes CDR1 SGHNT and CDR2 YYREEE (reference sequence). V lost 4 bases, J lost 4 bases, and 18 bases lay in between. The CDR3 runs 15 residues. This CDR3 is CASSLQGTIGYEQYF. The CDR3, as DNA: TGTGCCAGCAGCCTACAGGGCACGATTGGGTACGAGCAGTACTTC.

The genes are TRBV29-1 and TRBJ2-5; no clear D. Trimming removed 4 bases at V and 0 bases at J, with 3 bases between. Germline CDR1 is SQVTM and CDR2 is ANQGSEA. The CDR3 loop spans 11 amino acids. CDR3 sequence reads: CSVAHQETQYF. DNA of the CDR3: TGCAGCGTTGCTCACCAAGAGACCCAGTACTTC.

This sequence joins TRBV28 and TRBJ2-3, with 9 bases that match TRBD2. This CDR3 spans 15 amino acids. In germline, CDR1 is MDHEN, CDR2 SYDVKM. J was trimmed by 3 bases and V by 8 bases; bases with no gene match: 9. In nucleotides, the CDR3 is TGTGCCAGCGGGGCGGGAGGGCTCCAAACAGATACGCAGTATTTT. Translating it yields CASGAGGLQTDTQYF.

The V and J genes are TRBV6-1 and TRBJ2-6; the D is unclear. Germline CDR1 reads MNHNS; CDR2 reads SASEGT. The CDR3 runs 14 residues. Deletions cut 3 bases from V and 0 bases from J, with 3 bases between. The CDR3 loop is CASSDNSGANVLTF. CDR3 DNA sequence: TGTGCCAGCAGTGACAACTCTGGGGCCAACGTCCTGACTTTC.

The gene calls are TRBV10-1 and TRBJ1-1, with 7 bases matching TRBD1. The J segment lost 2 bases and the V segment lost 4 bases, leaving 7 bases of the junction unmatched. CDR1 WNHNN and CDR2 SYGVQD come from the germline V gene (reference sequence). The CDR3 has 15 residues. CDR3 sequence reads: CASSGLGTANTEAFF. CDR3 nucleotides: TGCGCCAGCAGTGGACTAGGGACAGCAAACACTGAAGCTTTCTTT.

CDR3 coding DNA: TGTGCCAGCAGCCCACAGGGGGCGGGTGGTGAAAAACTGTTTTTT. Its translation: CASSPQGAGGEKLFF. The chain is built from TRBV7-9 and TRBJ1-4; TRBD1 aligns across 9 bases. Germline trimming cut 5 bases from V and 7 bases from J; bases unmatched to any gene: 8. The CDR3 totals 15 residues. Germline loops: CDR1 SEHNR, CDR2 FQNEAQ (reference sequence). The whole variable domain, filled in from reference TRBV7-9 and TRBJ1-4, reads DTGVSQNPRHKITKRGQNVTFRCDPISEHNRLYWYRQTLGQGPEFLTYFQNEAQLEKSRLLSDRFSAERPKGSFSTLEIQRTEQGDSAMYLCASSPQGAGGEKLFFGSGTQLSVL.

This chain links TRBV9 with TRBJ1-5; TRBD1 is a possible D gene (6 bases). This CDR3 is built from 16 residues. V was shortened by 0 bases and J by 0 bases, with 10 bases between the two germline ends. Germline V gene sequence: CDR1 SGDLS, CDR2 YYNGEE. The CDR3 protein is CASSVGAGVSNQPQHF. Written as DNA, the CDR3 is TGTGCCAGCAGCGTAGGGGCAGGGGTTAGCAATCAGCCCCAGCATTTT.

The chain links TRBV18 to TRBJ1-2, with TRBD1 matching 8 bases. Germline V gene lookup returns CDR1 KGHSH and CDR2 LQKENI. The trim removed 2 bases at V and 6 bases at J, leaving 5 bases unmatched. The CDR3 runs to 14 residues. The CDR3 loop is CASSPVRGLDGYTF. The CDR3 DNA reads TGTGCCAGCTCACCAGTCAGGGGGCTTGATGGCTACACCTTC. The full variable domain, its missing parts supplied by reference TRBV18 and TRBJ1-2, is NAGVMQNPRHLVRRRGQEARLRCSPMKGHSHVYWYRQLPEEGLKFMVYLQKENIIDESGMPKERFSAEFPKEGPSILRIQQVVRGDSAAYFCASSPVRGLDGYTFGSGTRLTVV.

V gene TRBV27 combines with J gene TRBJ1-1, with 12 bases lining up with TRBD1. Germline CDR1 reads MNHEY; CDR2 reads SMNVEV (reference sequence). The V gene end was trimmed by 0 bases and the J gene end by 8 bases; junction bases not matched to a gene: 1. The CDR3 is 14 residues long. The CDR3 here is CASSLSGQGAEAFF. CDR3 DNA sequence: TGTGCCAGCAGTTTATCGGGACAGGGGGCAGAAGCTTTCTTT.

This chain links TRBV10-3 with TRBJ1-2; possibly TRBD1 for D (6 bases). The CDR3 totals 21 residues. V lost 0 bases to trimming and J lost 7 bases, with 33 bases between them. CDR1 and CDR2 from the germline V gene are ENHRY and SYGVKD. This CDR3 reads CAISESTGGFQLGLPRSGYTF. DNA for the CDR3: TGTGCCATCAGTGAGTCGACAGGAGGCTTTCAGCTTGGGCTTCCCAGGTCTGGCTACACCTTC.

The chain couples TRBV5-1 to TRBJ1-6; 7 bases agree with TRBD1. Germline V lookup: CDR1 SGHRS, CDR2 YFSETQ. There are 15 residues in the CDR3. J lost 6 bases, V lost 4 bases, and 7 bases had no gene match. CDR3 DNA sequence: TGCGCCAGCAGCAGGGGGACAGAAGCTAATTCACCCCTCCACTTT. As protein: CASSRGTEANSPLHF.